Given below is one TCR beta chain in context. In its sample, this clonotype was seen a few times. It lacks a known antigen. There are no base qualities to consult, and no much larger clone falls within one base. The data were obtained in a study of post-analysis software for immune sequencing data (dated by TCRdb to about 2015). About the study as a whole: The recorded disease courses included relapsing-remitting, secondary progressive and progressive-relapsing multiple sclerosis, and some patients had no subtype annotation. The patient repertoires were set against under 13 previously published healthy control repertoires from donors whose ages ranged from roughly 6 to 26 years. A subset of samples was prepared in parallel using single-end sample barcoding, then pooled and co-amplified after Illumina adapter ligation. General findings and caveats noted by the study authors: Direct clustering with F measure showed strong co-clustering of samples prepared in the same batch, prompting a batch-effect correction. Several TRBV segments, including TRBV5-6, TRBV5-1 and TRBV20-1, were significantly more frequent in patients than controls. Compared with controls, multiple sclerosis patients had significantly lower normalized Chao1 diversity, a finding suggesting substantial peripheral T-cell clonal expansion. The multiple sclerosis patient group was slightly younger than the control group.

From cysteine to phenylalanine, the CDR3 is 14 amino acids long. Only CDR3 DNA remains: 42 bases, in frame from the first base. V and J are truncated by 1 base and 3 bases respectively, leaving an intervening sequence of 10 bases. Reading the germline V gene gives CDR1 SQVTM and CDR2 ANQGSEA. TCR beta repertoires were profiled from peripheral blood of roughly 13 young patients with multiple sclerosis to demonstrate the VDJtools post-analysis software. The multiple sclerosis patients were children and adolescents between about 6 and 16 years of age. Library generation was performed with PCR. Sequenced using an Illumina HiSeq 2500. To reduce PCR and sequencing biases, unique molecular identifiers were built into the TCR beta cDNA libraries. Every 1 to 10 million input T cells yielded roughly 500,000 cDNA molecules, meaning each molecule approximated one T cell. The same protocol used for the earlier healthy control dataset was applied to prepare and sequence the patient libraries. Within a given batch, samples were prepared together, multiplexed and sequenced on the same HiSeq lane. Per the source publication's procedure: MIGEC handled the raw barcoded reads, throwing out single-read molecular identifier groups before consensus assembly and CDR3 extraction. VDJtools was used for post-analysis of the clonotype tables, with diversity normalized by down-sampling every dataset to the smallest sample size. Repertoire overlap clustering matched CDR3 amino acid but not nucleotide sequences to correct batch-related cross-sample contamination. TCRdb applied fastp at Q25 and MiXCR to the public reads, then kept only in-frame beta chains. Each CDR3 protein appears once, grouped with its most common genes and DNA. These V and J calls derive from TCRdb rather than the authors' analysis. The sample table contains roughly 700,000 distinct CDR3 sequences; only one count was recorded for roughly 30% of them. Roughly 0.53% of the sample is in the top ten clones.

The sequence derives from a girl under 18 with multiple sclerosis. The sequencing sample was made of blood. Recombination joined TRBV29-1 with TRBJ1-5; a weak D assignment points to TRBD1 (6 bases agree). CDR3 reads: CSVEVGGANQPQHF. The nucleotide sequence reads TGCAGCGTTGAAGTCGGGGGGGCCAATCAGCCCCAGCATTTT.